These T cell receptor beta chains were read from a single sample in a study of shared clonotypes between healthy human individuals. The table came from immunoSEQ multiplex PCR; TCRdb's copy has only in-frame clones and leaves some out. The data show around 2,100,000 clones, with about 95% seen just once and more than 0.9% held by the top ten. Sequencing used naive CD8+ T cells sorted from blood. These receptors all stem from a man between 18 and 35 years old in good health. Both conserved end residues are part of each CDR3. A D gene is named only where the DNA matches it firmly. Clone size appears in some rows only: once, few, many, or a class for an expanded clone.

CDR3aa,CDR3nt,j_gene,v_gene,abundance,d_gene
CASSFGIPPNNEQFF,TGTGCCAGCAGCTTCGGTATCCCCCCGAACAATGAGCAGTTCTTC,TRBJ2-1,TRBV7-9,.,.
CASSLSRDSTYGYTF,TGTGCCAGCAGTTTATCCCGGGACAGCACCTATGGCTACACCTTC,TRBJ1-2,TRBV28,.,TRBD1
CASGTAPRAEKLFF,TGTGCCAGCGGGACAGCGCCTCGGGCCGAAAAACTGTTTTTT,TRBJ1-4,TRBV6-5,.,TRBD1
CASSPVVGGFYSNQPQHF,TGTGCCAGTAGTCCCGTCGTCGGAGGGTTTTATAGCAATCAGCCCCAGCATTTT,TRBJ1-5,TRBV19,few,.
CASKTSGGSGSYEQYF,TGTGCCAGCAAGACTAGCGGGGGCTCTGGGTCCTACGAGCAGTACTTC,TRBJ2-7,TRBV27,.,TRBD2
CASSPSWGALPNTGELFF,TGTGCCAGCAGCCCCAGCTGGGGAGCGCTCCCGAACACCGGGGAGCTGTTTTTT,TRBJ2-2,TRBV9,.,.
CASSLSGHRSVEETQYF,TGTGCCAGCAGTTTATCGGGGCATCGTTCGGTTGAGGAGACCCAGTACTTC,TRBJ2-5,TRBV28,.,.
CASSADRAPPYEQYF,TGTGCCAGCAGCGCCGACAGGGCACCTCCCTACGAGCAGTACTTC,TRBJ2-7,TRBV7-9,once,TRBD1
CAISDLPGLAGREQFF,TGTGCCATCAGTGATCTCCCGGGACTAGCGGGAAGGGAGCAGTTCTTC,TRBJ2-1,TRBV10-3,.,TRBD2
CASSLNPRKRNTQYF,TGTGCCAGCAGTTTAAACCCCCGAAAGCGAAATACGCAGTATTTT,TRBJ2-3,TRBV27,once,.
CASVQTGSNQPQHF,TGTGCCAGCGTGCAAACAGGTAGCAATCAGCCCCAGCATTTT,TRBJ1-5,TRBV28,.,.
CASSPLEGNEQFF,TGCGCCAGCAGCCCTCTGGAGGGGAATGAGCAGTTCTTC,TRBJ2-1,TRBV4-3,once,.
CASSSGLAGGLVDEQYF,TGTGCCAGCAGCTCGGGACTAGCGGGAGGCCTAGTAGACGAGCAGTACTTC,TRBJ2-7,TRBV5-4,.,TRBD2
CASRGQLTDTQYF,TGTGCCAGCAGGGGACAGCTCACAGATACGCAGTATTTT,TRBJ2-3,TRBV7-9,.,TRBD1
CASSLAYGTEAFF,TGTGCCAGTAGTCTGGCCTACGGCACTGAAGCTTTCTTT,TRBJ1-1,TRBV19,.,.
CASSRLLAGAYEQYF,TGTGCCAGCAGCCGCTTACTAGCGGGGGCCTACGAGCAGTACTTC,TRBJ2-7,TRBV5-6,.,TRBD2
CASSYDGSYEQYF,TGCGCCAGCAGCTACGACGGATCCTACGAGCAGTACTTC,TRBJ2-7,TRBV5-1,.,.
CASSLGLAGGPANYEQYF,TGTGCCAGCAGCTTAGGACTAGCGGGGGGGCCGGCCAACTACGAGCAGTACTTC,TRBJ2-7,TRBV7-6,.,TRBD2
CASSLVGGTTSYEQYF,TGTGCCAGCAGCTTGGTAGGGGGGACTACAAGCTACGAGCAGTACTTC,TRBJ2-7,TRBV5-5,.,.
CASSLIEETDTQYF,TGTGCCAGCAGTTTGATTGAGGAAACAGATACGCAGTATTTT,TRBJ2-3,TRBV28,once,.
CASSYYQILAGGLDEQFF,TGTGCCAGCAGCTACTACCAGATTCTAGCGGGGGGACTAGATGAGCAGTTCTTC,TRBJ2-1,TRBV5-6,.,TRBD2
CASSPTGTGNTEAFF,TGTGCCAGCAGCCCCACCGGGACAGGGAACACTGAAGCTTTCTTT,TRBJ1-1,TRBV13,.,TRBD1
CAWRLAGYNEQFF,TGTGCCTGGAGACTAGCGGGGTACAATGAGCAGTTCTTC,TRBJ2-1,TRBV30,.,TRBD2
CASNAPGGDRYSYEQYF,TGTGCCAGCAATGCGCCCGGCGGGGACCGATACTCCTACGAGCAGTACTTC,TRBJ2-7,TRBV28,.,.
CASSVDTGNLEQYF,TGTGCCAGCAGCGTAGATACAGGGAATCTGGAGCAGTACTTC,TRBJ2-7,TRBV9,.,.
CASSLDTVIPGEKLFF,TGTGCCAGCAGCTTAGATACGGTGATTCCGGGAGAAAAACTGTTTTTT,TRBJ1-4,TRBV11-2,.,.
CASSPLIYNEQFF,TGTGCCAGCAGTCCTTTAATATACAATGAGCAGTTCTTC,TRBJ2-1,TRBV28,.,.
CASSARQGPNPYEQYF,TGTGCCAGTAGTGCAAGACAGGGACCCAACCCTTACGAGCAGTACTTC,TRBJ2-7,TRBV19,once,TRBD1
CASSYSVGQRFYGYTF,TGTGCCAGCAGTTACTCAGTCGGACAGCGATTCTATGGCTACACCTTC,TRBJ1-2,TRBV6-5,.,.
CASSFAGLINQPQHF,TGTGCCAGCAGTTTTGCGGGACTGATTAATCAGCCCCAGCATTTT,TRBJ1-5,TRBV28,.,.
CASSPELAATNEQYF,TGTGCCAGCTCCCCGGAACTAGCGGCGACCAACGAGCAGTACTTC,TRBJ2-7,TRBV27,.,TRBD2
CASSPPETGSGELFF,TGTGCCAGCTCACCACCGGAGACAGGGTCTGGGGAGCTGTTTTTT,TRBJ2-2,TRBV18,.,TRBD1
CASSTIAGSSYNEQFF,TGTGCCAGCAGCACCATAGCGGGTAGCTCCTACAATGAGCAGTTCTTC,TRBJ2-1,TRBV11-2,.,TRBD2
CASSQVMGGKYEQYF,TGCGCCAGCAGCCAAGTAATGGGGGGTAAATACGAGCAGTACTTC,TRBJ2-7,TRBV4-1,.,.
CASSLEQGAVDGYTF,TGTGCCAGCAGCTTGGAACAGGGGGCGGTCGATGGCTACACCTTC,TRBJ1-2,TRBV5-5,.,TRBD1
CASSDLQGQFF,TGTGCCAGCAGTGACCTACAGGGGCAGTTCTTC,TRBJ2-1,TRBV2,.,.
CASSLLAAGGETQYF,TGCGCCAGCAGCCTACTTGCGGCGGGAGGGGAGACCCAGTACTTC,TRBJ2-5,TRBV4-1,.,TRBD2
CASSQDAGSGNTIYF,TGCGCCAGCAGCCAAGACGCAGGGTCCGGAAACACCATATATTTT,TRBJ1-3,TRBV4-1,.,.
CASRDRTANNSPLHF,TGTGCCAGCAGGGATAGGACAGCAAATAATTCACCCCTCCACTTT,TRBJ1-6,TRBV2,.,.
CATSWGDGANVLTF,TGTGCCACGTCGTGGGGGGATGGGGCCAACGTCCTGACTTTC,TRBJ2-6,TRBV27,.,.
CASSPPGAPEAFF,TGTGCCAGCAGCCCGCCGGGGGCGCCTGAAGCTTTCTTT,TRBJ1-1,TRBV7-6,.,.
CAITDTMNTEAFF,TGTGCCATCACCGACACGATGAACACTGAAGCTTTCTTT,TRBJ1-1,TRBV10-3,.,.
CASSLVEFPGQPQHF,TGTGCCAGCAGCTTAGTGGAGTTTCCAGGGCAGCCCCAGCATTTT,TRBJ1-5,TRBV7-9,.,.
CASRAGINTGELFF,TGTGCCAGCAGGGCAGGGATAAACACCGGGGAGCTGTTTTTT,TRBJ2-2,TRBV2,.,.